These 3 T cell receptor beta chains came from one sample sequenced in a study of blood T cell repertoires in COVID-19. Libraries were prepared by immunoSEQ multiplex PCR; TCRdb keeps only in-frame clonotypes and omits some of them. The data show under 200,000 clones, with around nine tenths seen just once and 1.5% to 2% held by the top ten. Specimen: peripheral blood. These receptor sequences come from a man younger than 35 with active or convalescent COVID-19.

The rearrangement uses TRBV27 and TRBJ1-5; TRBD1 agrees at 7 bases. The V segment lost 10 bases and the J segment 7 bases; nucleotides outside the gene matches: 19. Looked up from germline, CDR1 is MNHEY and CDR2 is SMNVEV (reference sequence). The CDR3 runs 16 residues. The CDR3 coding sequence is TGTGCCACCTCCAAGCACGCAGGGGGAGGAGGCCAGCCCCAGCATTTT. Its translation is CATSKHAGGGGQPQHF.

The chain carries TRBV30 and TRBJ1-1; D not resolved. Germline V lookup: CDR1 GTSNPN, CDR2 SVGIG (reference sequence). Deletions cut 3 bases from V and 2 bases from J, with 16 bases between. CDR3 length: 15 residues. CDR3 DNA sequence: TGTGCCTGGAGCTCCAGGTCCGGGAAAAACACTGAAGCTTTCTTT. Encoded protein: CAWSSRSGKNTEAFF.

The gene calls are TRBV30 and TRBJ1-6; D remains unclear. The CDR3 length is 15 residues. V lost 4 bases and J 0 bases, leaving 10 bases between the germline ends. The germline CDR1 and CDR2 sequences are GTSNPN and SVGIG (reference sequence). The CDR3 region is CAWTPGSSYNSPLHF. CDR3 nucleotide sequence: TGTGCCTGGACCCCTGGCAGCTCCTATAATTCACCCCTCCACTTT.